One and the same sample provided the 29 T cell receptor beta chains below, sequenced in a study of shared clonotypes between healthy human individuals. TCRdb's table, derived via immunoSEQ multiplex PCR, lists solely in-frame clones and lacks some. This table holds roughly 590,000 clones, around 95% found once. CD45RO-negative CD8 cells positively selected for CCR7 made up the naive population, which excluded terminally differentiated effector memory CD45RA+ cells. Material: naive CD8+ T cells sorted from blood. The receptors come from a woman in her thirties in good health.

This clone was counted a single time. The rearrangement uses TRBV5-4 and TRBJ2-7, with TRBD2 identical over 10 bases. The V and J ends lost 4 bases and 6 bases, in that order; junction bases with no gene match: 10. CDR1 is SGHNT, CDR2 YYREEE, per germline (reference sequence). The CDR3 consists of 15 residues. The CDR3 sequence is CASSLLGTSETEQYF. The CDR3 coding sequence is TGTGCCAGCAGCCTACTCGGGACTAGCGAGACCGAGCAGTACTTC.

This rearrangement joins TRBV10-3 to TRBJ1-1; D gene uncertain. This CDR3 has 12 amino acids. Germline CDR1 reads ENHRY; CDR2 reads SYGVKD. Trimming removed 4 bases at V and 1 base at J, with 4 bases between. The CDR3 nucleotides are TGTGCCATCAGTGGGGCGAACACTGAAGCTTTCTTT. Translation: CAISGANTEAFF.

J is TRBJ2-7 and V is TRBV27, with 7 bases aligning to TRBD1. CDR3 length equals 13 residues. Trimming at V came to 5 bases and at J to 4 bases, leaving 5 bases not matched to a gene. Germline CDR1 and CDR2: MNHEY and SMNVEV (reference sequence). CDR3 DNA: TGTGCCAGCAGTACGACAGGGCTGTACGAGCAGTACTTC. Its translation: CASSTTGLYEQYF.

The chain employs TRBV11-2 and TRBJ2-7; 7 positions agree with TRBD2. Unmatched junction bases numbered 9, after V lost 2 bases and J lost 5 bases. The CDR3 length is 15 residues. CDR1 and CDR2 from the germline V gene are SGHAT and FQNNGV. CDR3 in amino acids: CASSLSLGRGNEQYF. CDR3 coding DNA: TGTGCCAGCAGCTTATCACTTGGGCGGGGGAACGAGCAGTACTTC.

V and J are TRBV5-1 and TRBJ2-5; TRBD1 matches at 7 bases. The J segment lost 1 base and the V segment lost 0 bases, leaving 12 bases of the junction unmatched. CDR3 length: 18 amino acids. Germline CDR1 and CDR2: SGHRS and YFSETQ. The CDR3 is CASSLAGFETGIQETQYF. Written as DNA, the CDR3 is TGCGCCAGCAGCTTGGCTGGTTTCGAGACAGGGATCCAAGAGACCCAGTACTTC. The entire variable domain, with the rest obtained from reference TRBV5-1 and TRBJ2-5, is as follows: KAGVTQTPRYLIKTRGQQVTLSCSPISGHRSVSWYQQTPGQGLQFLFEYFSETQRNKGNFPGRFSGRQFSNSRSEMNVSTLELGDSALYLCASSLAGFETGIQETQYFGPGTRLLVL.

This chain joins TRBV5-6 and TRBJ2-5; perhaps D is TRBD1 or TRBD2 (5 bases each). The V end was cut by 1 base, the J end by 4 bases, with 11 bases between. CDR3 length: 14 amino acids. CDR1 and CDR2 (germline): SGHDT, YYEEEE. In DNA, the CDR3 is TGTGCCAGCAGCTTGCTTAGGGGACGAGAGACCCAGTACTTC. Its protein product is CASSLLRGRETQYF.

V gene TRBV2 combines with J gene TRBJ1-2; the D is unclear. The CDR3 contains 13 residues. The germline gives CDR1 SNHLY, CDR2 FYNNEI. Trimming took 1 base from V and 8 from J, leaving 11 bases between them. The CDR3 DNA is TGTGCCAGCAGTGAAGGCGGCCCAGGAGGCTACACCTTC. Its translation is CASSEGGPGGYTF.

The count of this clone is one. V usage is TRBV19 and J usage is TRBJ1-3; D possibly corresponds to TRBD1 (6 bases). Trimming pared 2 bases from V and 1 base from J, leaving 6 bases between. CDR1 is LNHDA and CDR2 is SQIVND in the germline V gene (reference sequence). This CDR3 region has 14 residues. As DNA, the CDR3 is TGTGCCAGTAGTATAACAGGGTCTGGAAACACCATATATTTT. This gives the protein CASSITGSGNTIYF.

The rearrangement joins TRBV28 to TRBJ2-7, with unresolved D. V lost 1 base to trimming and J lost 6 bases, with 13 bases between them. Germline V gene lookup returns CDR1 MDHEN and CDR2 SYDVKM. The CDR3 has 14 amino acids. As DNA, the CDR3 is TGTGCCAGCAGTTTATTGGTCGCCTCCGGCGAGCAGTACTTC. This translates into CASSLLVASGEQYF.

The chain is built from TRBV4-1 and TRBJ2-7; 10 bases are a match to TRBD2. Trimming removed 4 bases from V and 3 bases from J; junction bases left unmatched: 6. CDR3 size: 15 residues. The germline V gene encodes CDR1 MGHRA and CDR2 YSYEKL. CDR3 protein: CASSLILAGSYEQYF. In nucleotides, the CDR3 is TGCGCCAGCAGCCTTATACTAGCGGGGAGCTACGAGCAGTACTTC.

The DNA of the CDR3 is TGCAGCGTTGCGGAGGGGCTTAGCAATCAGCCCCAGCATTTT. The encoded protein is CSVAEGLSNQPQHF. The rearrangement joins TRBV29-1 to TRBJ1-5; D might be TRBD1 (5 bases). Germline loops: CDR1 SQVTM, CDR2 ANQGSEA. The CDR3 consists of 14 residues. With 4 bases removed from V and 0 bases from J, the gap between germline ends came to 10 bases.

The V call is TRBV28, the J call TRBJ2-1; TRBD1 aligns across 9 bases. Germline CDR1 reads MDHEN; CDR2 reads SYDVKM. This CDR3 spans 14 amino acids. J gave up 8 bases and V 2 bases, and 4 bases lay outside the gene matches. CDR3 region: CASSLGTGPYEQFF. The CDR3 nucleotides read TGTGCCAGCAGTTTAGGGACAGGGCCCTATGAGCAGTTCTTC.

The chain couples TRBV28 to TRBJ2-1; TRBD2 is a possible D gene (5 bases). Germline V gene lookup returns CDR1 MDHEN and CDR2 SYDVKM. V was trimmed by 6 bases and J by 4 bases, leaving 13 bases between them. The CDR3 sequence is 14 residues long. The CDR3 here is CASRYSGGYNEQFF. DNA of the CDR3: TGTGCCAGCAGGTACTCAGGAGGTTACAATGAGCAGTTCTTC.

The CDR3 nucleotides read TGTGCCAGCAGCTTTTGGAACGGAATAGCTAACTATGGCTACACCTTC. Protein sequence: CASSFWNGIANYGYTF. The J gene is TRBJ1-2, the V gene TRBV5-6; no definite D call. The CDR3 spans 16 residues. The V end lost 2 bases, the J end lost 0 bases, and 14 bases lay between the germline ends. Germline V gene lookup returns CDR1 SGHDT and CDR2 YYEEEE. The full variable domain, in which reference TRBV5-6 and TRBJ1-2 provide the parts outside the CDR3, is DAGVTQSPTHLIKTRGQQVTLRCSPKSGHDTVSWYQQALGQGPQFIFQYYEEEERQRGNFPDRFSGHQFPNYSSELNVNALLLGDSALYLCASSFWNGIANYGYTFGSGTRLTVV.

The rearrangement links TRBV14 to TRBJ2-1; TRBD1 matches at 10 bases. The CDR3 sequence is 15 residues long. Germline V gene lookup returns CDR1 SGHDN and CDR2 FVKESK. V lost 4 bases and J lost 9; bases outside the gene matches: 9. The CDR3 DNA is TGTGCCAGCAGCCCACTGGACAGGGGGGTTGGTGAGCAGTTCTTC. Amino acid sequence: CASSPLDRGVGEQFF.

The CDR3 nucleotides read TGTGCCACCAGCAGAGACAACGAAGGCTTTCAGGGGACTGAAGCTTTCTTT. This gives the protein CATSRDNEGFQGTEAFF. This chain uses TRBV15 with TRBJ1-1, with a weak D call TRBD1 (6 bases). CDR1 and CDR2 (germline): LNHNV, YYDKDF (reference sequence). The CDR3 totals 17 residues. Trimming took off 0 bases at V and 5 bases at J, with 19 bases between the two ends. Complete variable domain (other parts from reference TRBV15 and TRBJ1-1): DAMVIQNPRYQVTQFGKPVTLSCSQTLNHNVMYWYQQKSSQAPKLLFHYYDKDFNNEADTPDNFQSRRPNTSFCFLDIRSPGLGDTAMYLCATSRDNEGFQGTEAFFGQGTRLTVV.

The gene calls are TRBV13 and TRBJ1-2; weak D call: TRBD1 (5 bases). This CDR3 has 14 amino acids. From germline, CDR1 is PRHDT and CDR2 FYEKMQ (reference sequence). Trimming removed 1 base from V and 7 bases from J, with 13 bases in between. In nucleotides, the CDR3 is TGTGCCAGCAGCTTAGTCGGGGGGTTTGGTGGCTACACCTTC. Translation gives CASSLVGGFGGYTF.

This chain connects TRBV5-1 to TRBJ2-7; no reliable D call. CDR1 is SGHRS, CDR2 YFSETQ, per germline. The V end was cut by 3 bases, the J end by 6 bases, with 22 bases between. The CDR3 runs 16 residues. Here the CDR3 reads CASSYISGAFAAEQYF. CDR3 nucleotide sequence: TGCGCCAGCAGCTACATTTCCGGCGCCTTTGCTGCCGAGCAGTACTTC.

The rearrangement uses TRBV7-9 and TRBJ2-2, with D hard to call. Germline lookup yields CDR1 SEHNR and CDR2 FQNEAQ (reference sequence). Trimming removed 2 bases from V and 6 bases from J, with 1 base in between. The CDR3 has 11 amino acids. Written as DNA, the CDR3 is TGTGCCAGCAGCTTATCCGGGGAGCTGTTTTTT. It codes for CASSLSGELFF.

The chain couples TRBV30 to TRBJ2-5; D is possibly TRBD1 (5 bases). The J call may not be correct, given that the DNA end is closer to TRBJ2-7. Germline V gene sequence: CDR1 GTSNPN, CDR2 SVGIG (reference sequence). The CDR3 has 13 residues. CDR3 sequence: CAWSVRQPHEQYF. CDR3 bases: TGTGCCTGGAGTGTACGACAGCCCCACGAGCAGTACTTC.

J is TRBJ2-5 and V is TRBV2, with TRBD1 identical over 8 bases. V shed 2 bases and J 1 base; nucleotides not matched to a gene: 6. Germline V gene data show CDR1 as SNHLY and CDR2 as FYNNEI. CDR3 length: 16 residues. CDR3 loop: CASSELTGASQETQYF. The CDR3 DNA reads as TGTGCCAGCAGTGAATTGACAGGGGCCAGCCAAGAGACCCAGTACTTC. Complete variable domain (other parts from reference TRBV2 and TRBJ2-5): EPEVTQTPSHQVTQMGQEVILRCVPISNHLYFYWYRQILGQKVEFLVSFYNNEISEKSEIFDDQFSVERPDGSNFTLKIRSTKLEDSAMYFCASSELTGASQETQYFGPGTRLLVL.

This clone has just one count. The chain joins TRBV5-5 to TRBJ2-7; possible D gene TRBD1, 6 bases. Trimming removed 4 bases at V and 2 bases at J, with 10 bases between. Germline V gene data show CDR1 as SGHKS and CDR2 as YYEKEE (reference sequence). The CDR3 sequence is 13 residues long. This CDR3 reads CASSPGHTYEQYF. CDR3 in DNA: TGTGCCAGCAGCCCGGGACACACCTACGAGCAGTACTTC.

This chain uses TRBV13 with TRBJ1-1; D unclear. Trimming removed 4 bases from V and 3 bases from J, with 3 bases in between. The length of the CDR3 is 11 residues. Germline V lookup: CDR1 PRHDT, CDR2 FYEKMQ (reference sequence). The CDR3 sequence is CASSSHTEAFF. The DNA of the CDR3 is TGTGCCAGCAGCTCCCACACTGAAGCTTTCTTT.

J is TRBJ1-5 and V is TRBV19; no reliable D call. The CDR3 is 15 residues long. Trimming removed 9 bases from V and 1 base from J, with 16 bases in between. Germline V gene data show CDR1 as LNHDA and CDR2 as SQIVND (reference sequence). The CDR3 spells CASTTALGSNQPQHF. For the CDR3, the DNA is TGTGCCAGCACGACCGCCCTCGGGAGCAATCAGCCCCAGCATTTT.

The chain's CDR3 is CASSFVGGYEQYF. The CDR3 DNA sequence: TGTGCCAGCAGTTTCGTGGGGGGCTACGAGCAGTACTTC. The V gene is TRBV28, the J gene TRBJ2-7; D is possibly TRBD2 (6 bases). The CDR3 covers 13 residues. CDR1 is MDHEN, CDR2 SYDVKM, per germline. V lost 3 bases and J lost 3, with 9 bases in between.

The V gene is TRBV4-2, the J gene TRBJ2-7, with a weak D call TRBD1 (5 bases). The CDR3 runs to 15 residues. Germline V CDR1 and CDR2: LGHNA, YNFKEQ. Trimming removed 6 bases at V and 0 bases at J, with 15 bases between. The DNA of the CDR3 is TGTGCCAGCAGTCAAACGACAGACAACTCCTACGAGCAGTACTTC. Protein product: CASSQTTDNSYEQYF.

This chain joins TRBV11-2 and TRBJ2-1; possibly TRBD2 for D (6 bases). The CDR3 is 15 residues long. Between the trimmed V and J ends, which lost 0 bases and 0 bases, there was a span of 6 bases. Germline CDR1 SGHAT, CDR2 FQNNGV. The CDR3 loop is CASSLEGGSYNEQFF. The CDR3, as DNA: TGTGCCAGCAGCTTAGAGGGGGGCTCCTACAATGAGCAGTTCTTC.

The chain links TRBV19 to TRBJ1-5, with 8 bases matching TRBD1. There are 14 residues in the CDR3. Per the germline V gene, CDR1 is LNHDA and CDR2 is SQIVND (reference sequence). V dropped 7 bases and J dropped 3; count of bases not matched to a gene: 5. In DNA, the CDR3 is TGTGCCAGTACCTGGACAGGGATCAATCAGCCCCAGCATTTT. Protein: CASTWTGINQPQHF.

The chain recombines TRBV5-1 with TRBJ1-1; 9 bases fit TRBD1. The germline gives CDR1 SGHRS, CDR2 YFSETQ. J lost 0 bases, V lost 4 bases, and 10 bases had no gene match. This CDR3 has 17 amino acids. Written as DNA, the CDR3 is TGCGCCAGCAGCGACGGGACAGGGTGGGGTCTGAACACTGAAGCTTTCTTT. Translating gives CASSDGTGWGLNTEAFF. Full variable domain (remainder filled in from reference TRBV5-1 and TRBJ1-1): KAGVTQTPRYLIKTRGQQVTLSCSPISGHRSVSWYQQTPGQGLQFLFEYFSETQRNKGNFPGRFSGRQFSNSRSEMNVSTLELGDSALYLCASSDGTGWGLNTEAFFGQGTRLTVV.